A selection of T cell receptor beta chains follows, all from one sample in a study of blood T cell repertoires in COVID-19. Clones were read by immunoSEQ multiplex PCR, and TCRdb kept only the in-frame ones, dropping some. The profile shows some 26,000 clones, roughly 82% of them singletons. The sequenced material came from peripheral blood. Source of these receptors: a man of 80 years or more with active or convalescent COVID-19. The CDR3 runs from the conserved cysteine through the conserved F or W. The D gene is left open where the match is weak. Only some rows state a clone size, as once, few, many or a class for expanded clones.

V	J	D	size	CDR3	DNA
TRBV18	TRBJ2-7	NA	few	CASSPGGRSYEQYF	TGTGCCAGCTCACCAGGCGGCAGAAGCTACGAGCAGTACTTC
TRBV18	TRBJ1-2	NA	NA	CATGSGYGYTF	TGTGCCACAGGGTCTGGCTATGGCTACACCTTC
TRBV5-5	TRBJ1-5	TRBD1	NA	CASSPGQGIGSNQPQHF	TGTGCCAGCAGCCCGGGACAGGGTATCGGGAGCAATCAGCCCCAGCATTTT
TRBV5-5	TRBJ1-1	NA	NA	CASSSWADEAFF	TGTGCCAGCAGCTCTTGGGCCGATGAAGCTTTCTTT
TRBV14	TRBJ2-7	TRBD2	NA	CASSQRGGYEQYF	TGTGCCAGCAGCCAACGGGGGGGCTACGAGCAGTACTTC
TRBV7-6	TRBJ1-5	NA	once	CASSATGGGQPQHF	TGTGCCAGCAGCGCCACGGGCGGCGGGCAGCCCCAGCATTTT
TRBV5-1	TRBJ2-3	TRBD2	NA	CASSLSTSGADTQYF	TGCGCCAGCAGCTTGTCGACTAGCGGAGCAGATACGCAGTATTTT
TRBV11-2	TRBJ2-3	TRBD1	NA	CASRAGTGRSDTQYF	TGTGCCAGCAGAGCCGGGACAGGGCGATCAGATACGCAGTATTTT
TRBV6-5	TRBJ2-5	NA	NA	CASVLGVSQETQYF	TGTGCCAGCGTGTTAGGGGTTTCCCAAGAGACCCAGTACTTC
TRBV11-1	TRBJ1-2	TRBD1	NA	CASSRPGQISYGYTF	TGTGCCAGCAGTCGACCGGGACAGATAAGTTATGGCTACACCTTC
TRBV6-5	TRBJ1-5	NA	NA	CASSPPGNQPQHF	TGTGCCAGCAGCCCACCGGGGAATCAGCCCCAGCATTTT
TRBV18	TRBJ1-2	NA	once	CASSQGRGAGGYTF	TGCGCCAGCTCACAAGGCAGGGGCGCAGGCGGCTACACCTTC
TRBV2	TRBJ2-2	TRBD1	NA	CASNRQGDTGELFF	TGTGCCAGCAATCGACAGGGAGATACCGGGGAGCTGTTTTTT
TRBV9	TRBJ2-5	TRBD2	NA	CASSLLISGGKETQYF	TGTGCCAGCAGCCTCCTCATTAGCGGGGGTAAAGAGACCCAGTACTTC
TRBV19	TRBJ2-3	TRBD2	few	CASSGGTSGTPSTDTQYF	TGTGCCAGTAGTGGGGGGACTAGCGGGACTCCTAGCACAGATACGCAGTATTTT
TRBV11-3	TRBJ2-1	TRBD2	NA	CASSPTSQNEQFF	TGTGCCAGCAGCCCGACTAGCCAAAATGAGCAGTTCTTC
TRBV4-1	TRBJ2-7	TRBD1	NA	CASSQPGTGIYEQYF	TGCGCCAGCAGCCAACCCGGGACAGGGATTTACGAGCAGTACTTC
TRBV11-3	TRBJ2-3	TRBD2	NA	CASSSGGLRTDTQYF	TGTGCCAGCAGTAGCGGGGGGCTGAGGACAGATACGCAGTATTTT
TRBV7-8	TRBJ2-2	NA	NA	CASSWTGANTGELFF	TGTGCCAGCAGTTGGACTGGCGCGAACACCGGGGAGCTGTTTTTT
TRBV2	TRBJ1-2	TRBD1	NA	CASSRTGGGNYGYTF	TGTGCCAGCAGTCGGACAGGGGGGGGTAACTATGGCTACACCTTC